The 31 T cell receptor beta chains below come from one sample, sequenced in a study of T cell changes during pregnancy in multiple sclerosis. Generated by immunoSEQ multiplex PCR, the TCRdb table keeps only in-frame clones and is missing some. Among 25,000 to 35,000 clones listed, roughly 90% were seen once. Sequencing used CD8+ T cells from peripheral blood mononuclear cells, obtained in the second trimester of pregnancy. These receptors originate from a female donor with multiple sclerosis, enrolled in a pregnancy study.

This chain links TRBV5-6 with TRBJ1-1; 8 bases agree with TRBD1. This CDR3 has 15 residues. Germline V gene data show CDR1 as SGHDT and CDR2 as YYEEEE. J was trimmed by 2 bases and V by 2 bases; bases with no gene match: 5. CDR3 sequence (DNA): TGTGCCAGCAGCTTTGGGACAGGCCTAAACACTGAAGCTTTCTTT. Translation: CASSFGTGLNTEAFF.

This clone was seen a single time. The CDR3 spells CASTPTGLLDEKLFF. DNA for the CDR3: TGCGCCAGCACACCGACAGGGCTGCTGGATGAAAAACTGTTTTTT. V gene TRBV5-1 combines with J gene TRBJ1-4; 7 positions match TRBD1. This CDR3 has 15 amino acids. Germline V gene lookup returns CDR1 SGHRS and CDR2 YFSETQ. J lost 6 bases, V lost 6 bases, and 11 bases had no gene match.

V is TRBV15 and J is TRBJ2-1, with TRBD2 identical over 11 bases. V was pared by 0 bases and J by 6 bases, with 1 base of the junction left unmatched. Germline CDR1 and CDR2: LNHNV and YYDKDF (reference sequence). The CDR3 loop spans 15 amino acids. This CDR3 is CATSRDSGGANEQFF. CDR3 nucleotides: TGTGCCACCAGCAGAGATAGCGGGGGGGCCAATGAGCAGTTCTTC.

A single count supports this clone. The V gene is TRBV7-4, the J gene TRBJ1-1, with 11 bases lining up with TRBD1. This CDR3 has 15 residues. Germline V gene data show CDR1 as SGHVT and CDR2 as SQSDAQ. With V trimmed by 4 bases and J by 3 bases, 4 bases remained unmatched. The CDR3 DNA follows: TGTGCCAGCAGCTCGGACAGGGGGCTGGACACTGAAGCTTTCTTT. Its translation is CASSSDRGLDTEAFF.

This chain uses TRBV27 with TRBJ2-7, with 7 bases aligning to TRBD1. Germline V CDR1 and CDR2: MNHEY, SMNVEV (reference sequence). J lost 4 bases, V lost 4 bases, and 7 bases had no gene match. The CDR3 length is 14 residues. CDR3: CASSSMGQLYEQYF. The CDR3 nucleotides are TGTGCCAGCAGTTCGATGGGACAGCTATACGAGCAGTACTTC.

V is TRBV4-1 and J is TRBJ2-7; perhaps TRBD2 as D (5 bases). CDR1 MGHRA and CDR2 YSYEKL come from the germline V gene. The CDR3 is made up of 16 amino acids. V lost 0 bases and J lost 1, with 13 bases in between. This chain's CDR3 is CASSQDEGSGSYEQYF. The CDR3 DNA sequence: TGCGCCAGCAGCCAAGATGAGGGCTCGGGGTCCTACGAGCAGTACTTC.

This chain links TRBV9 with TRBJ1-2; tentative D call: TRBD1 (5 bases). V gave up 1 base and J gave up 3 bases, with 7 bases separating them. CDR1 is SGDLS, CDR2 YYNGEE, per germline. CDR3 length: 13 residues. The CDR3 DNA reads as TGTGCCAGCAGCGTATCGGGGGACTATGGCTACACCTTC. Translation: CASSVSGDYGYTF.

The rearrangement joins TRBV7-6 to TRBJ2-7; 10 bases align to TRBD1. CDR1 SGHVS and CDR2 FNYEAQ come from the germline V gene. V lost 5 bases to trimming and J lost 5 bases; unmatched junction nucleotides: 12. This CDR3 has 16 residues. CDR3 protein: CASSPGRGTGVHEQYF. As DNA, the CDR3 is TGTGCCAGCAGCCCCGGACGCGGGACAGGGGTACACGAGCAGTACTTC.

The gene calls are TRBV28 and TRBJ1-2; D gene uncertain. V lost 10 bases, J lost 3 bases, and 12 bases lay in between. Germline assignment: CDR1 MDHEN and CDR2 SYDVKM. The CDR3 is made up of 12 amino acids. CDR3: CATRTGDYGYTF. For the CDR3, the DNA is TGTGCCACCCGAACCGGGGACTATGGCTACACCTTC.

The V gene is TRBV5-1, the J gene TRBJ1-1; perhaps TRBD1 as D (5 bases). Germline V gene lookup returns CDR1 SGHRS and CDR2 YFSETQ. Trimming stripped 1 base from V and 0 bases from J, with 13 bases between. CDR3 length: 16 residues. CDR3 loop: CASSLRGRGMNTEAFF. The CDR3 DNA follows: TGCGCCAGCAGCTTGAGGGGTAGGGGTATGAACACTGAAGCTTTCTTT.

V and J are TRBV7-9 and TRBJ2-7; a possible D gene is TRBD1 (5 bases). The CDR3 runs 14 residues. Looked up from germline, CDR1 is SEHNR and CDR2 is FQNEAQ (reference sequence). The germline V and J ends were trimmed by 4 bases and 6 bases, with 16 bases remaining between them. The CDR3 nucleotides read TGTGCCAGCAGCTCACCAGGGTCAGGGCTCGAGCAGTACTTC. This encodes CASSSPGSGLEQYF.

The chain uses TRBV9 and TRBJ2-1, with D perhaps TRBD2 (7 bases). V lost 3 bases and J 8 bases, leaving 18 bases between the germline ends. The germline gives CDR1 SGDLS, CDR2 YYNGEE. The CDR3 contains 15 residues. The CDR3 sequence: CASSAVIGGADEQFF. The CDR3 region has the DNA TGTGCCAGCAGCGCGGTCATAGGGGGGGCGGATGAGCAGTTCTTC.

The gene calls are TRBV28 and TRBJ2-7, with TRBD1 as a possible D gene (6 bases). Germline V gives CDR1 MDHEN, CDR2 SYDVKM. This CDR3 spans 12 amino acids. V lost 4 bases and J 7 bases, leaving 11 bases between the germline ends. The CDR3 sequence: CASSWTEGEQYF. CDR3 bases: TGTGCCAGCAGTTGGACAGAGGGAGAGCAGTACTTC.

The chain combines TRBV9 with TRBJ1-2; 9 nucleotides match TRBD1. V lost 2 bases, J lost 0 bases, and 11 bases stayed unmatched. The CDR3 spans 18 residues. Germline values: CDR1 SGDLS, CDR2 YYNGEE. The CDR3 DNA reads as TGTGCCAGCAGCGTCTCCTTCCGGGACAGGGATGCTAACTATGGCTACACCTTC. It translates to CASSVSFRDRDANYGYTF.

The chain combines TRBV7-3 with TRBJ2-1; D is perhaps TRBD1 (6 bases). The V end lost 6 bases, the J end lost 0 bases, and 15 bases lay between the germline ends. The CDR3 loop spans 16 amino acids. CDR1 is SGHTA, CDR2 FQGTGA, per germline. CDR3 residues: CASSLTGHLSYNEQFF. Here the CDR3 DNA reads TGTGCCAGCAGTTTGACAGGTCACCTCTCCTACAATGAGCAGTTCTTC.

Only a few counts were recorded for this clone. The chain recombines TRBV27 with TRBJ1-6; D is unresolved. CDR1 MNHEY and CDR2 SMNVEV come from the germline V gene (reference sequence). Between the trimmed V and J ends, which lost 2 bases and 7 bases, there was a span of 6 bases. This CDR3 contains 13 residues. The DNA of the CDR3 is TGTGCCAGCAGTTTAATACGGAATTCACCCCTCCACTTT. Amino acid sequence: CASSLIRNSPLHF.

This clone was counted a few times. The CDR3, as DNA: TGTGCCTGGAGTGTAAGAACAGGGGACACTGAAGCTTTCTTT. Protein product: CAWSVRTGDTEAFF. This chain joins TRBV30 and TRBJ1-1, with TRBD1 matching over 7 bases. Germline loops: CDR1 GTSNPN, CDR2 SVGIG (reference sequence). V shed 0 bases and J 3 bases; nucleotides not matched to a gene: 4. CDR3 length: 14 amino acids.

The V gene is TRBV6-4, the J gene TRBJ2-3, with 7 bases fitting TRBD2. Per the germline V gene, CDR1 is MRHNA and CDR2 is SNTAGT. This CDR3 spans 16 amino acids. Trimming took 2 bases from V and 0 from J; bases not matched to a gene: 5. The CDR3 DNA follows: TGTGCCAGCAGTGACGGCTCTAGCGGTAGCACAGATACGCAGTATTTT. It is translated as CASSDGSSGSTDTQYF.

Notes on this clone: Other DNA sequences in this sample translate to the same CDR3. The chain couples TRBV11-3 to TRBJ2-1; weak D call: TRBD1 (6 bases). The V gene's germline CDR1 is SGHNT and CDR2 YENEEA. V shed 2 bases and J shed 7 bases, with 15 bases lying between them. This CDR3 is built from 15 residues. CDR3 protein: CASSLLAGEGNEQFF. The CDR3, as DNA: TGTGCCAGCAGCTTACTAGCAGGGGAAGGGAATGAGCAGTTCTTC.

V and J are TRBV5-1 and TRBJ2-5; the match to TRBD2 covers 10 bases. V lost 4 bases, J lost 2 bases, and 2 bases stayed unmatched. The CDR3 runs to 14 residues. Germline CDR1 SGHRS, CDR2 YFSETQ. CDR3 in amino acids: CASSGAGGQETQYF. CDR3 nucleotide sequence: TGCGCCAGCAGCGGAGCGGGGGGGCAAGAGACCCAGTACTTC.

V is TRBV27 and J is TRBJ2-3; D is possibly TRBD2 (6 bases). The germline gives CDR1 MNHEY, CDR2 SMNVEV (reference sequence). CDR3 length: 15 amino acids. The V gene lost 3 bases and the J gene lost 2 bases, with 12 bases spanning the gap. This CDR3 is CASSLAGLPTDTQYF. CDR3 nucleotides: TGTGCCAGCAGTTTGGCCGGACTACCCACAGATACGCAGTATTTT.

V and J are TRBV29-1 and TRBJ2-7; 8 bases map to TRBD2. Looked up from germline, CDR1 is SQVTM and CDR2 is ANQGSEA. The CDR3 runs to 13 residues. V was clipped by 3 bases and J by 3 bases; unmatched bases: 4. The CDR3 DNA follows: TGCAGCGTTGATAGCGGGGCAGGCTACGAGCAGTACTTC. It yields the protein CSVDSGAGYEQYF.

This chain connects TRBV27 to TRBJ1-1; TRBD1 is a possible D gene (5 bases). The ends were cut back, 5 bases at V and 1 base at J, with 17 bases in the middle. Germline lookup yields CDR1 MNHEY and CDR2 SMNVEV (reference sequence). The CDR3 is 16 residues long. CDR3 nucleotide sequence: TGTGCCAGCAGTCCCAAGACGGGGGTGCCGAACACTGAAGCTTTCTTT. Translated, it gives CASSPKTGVPNTEAFF.

V is TRBV27 and J is TRBJ2-3; D is undetermined. V lost 3 bases and J lost 8, with 12 bases in between. The CDR3 is 13 residues long. Germline V lookup: CDR1 MNHEY, CDR2 SMNVEV (reference sequence). Written as DNA, the CDR3 is TGTGCCAGCAGTTTCCATCACCGCGGTACGCAGTATTTT. Its translation is CASSFHHRGTQYF.

The chain couples TRBV6-4 to TRBJ2-3; tentative D call: TRBD2 (7 bases). Germline V gives CDR1 MRHNA, CDR2 SNTAGT. The V and J ends lost 6 bases and 6 bases respectively, with 22 bases between them. The length of the CDR3 is 16 residues. The CDR3 loop is CASSAKGGGAMDTQYF. The CDR3 DNA follows: TGTGCCAGCAGCGCAAAGGGGGGGGGAGCGATGGATACGCAGTATTTT.

This clone appeared a single time. V and J are TRBV5-6 and TRBJ1-2; D gene ambiguous. There are 14 residues in the CDR3. Trimming took 4 bases from V and 3 from J, leaving 13 bases between them. Looked up from germline, CDR1 is SGHDT and CDR2 is YYEEEE. CDR3 sequence: CASSPEESDYGYTF. Here the CDR3 DNA reads TGTGCCAGCAGCCCCGAGGAGTCGGACTATGGCTACACCTTC.

This chain uses TRBV5-4 with TRBJ1-2; D might be TRBD1 (5 bases). The CDR3 length is 17 residues. Germline values: CDR1 SGHNT, CDR2 YYREEE (reference sequence). V was shortened by 4 bases and J by 3 bases, with 22 bases between the two germline ends. CDR3 DNA sequence: TGTGCCAGCAGCCAACCCCGCGGAGGGGAGGAATACTATGGCTACACCTTC. This encodes CASSQPRGGEEYYGYTF.

CDR3 protein: CASSSPSGQVYNSPLHF. The CDR3 DNA is TGCGCCAGCAGTAGCCCTTCGGGACAGGTCTATAATTCACCCCTCCACTTT. The V call is TRBV10-1, the J call TRBJ1-6; 8 positions agree with TRBD1. Looked up from germline, CDR1 is WNHNN and CDR2 is SYGVQD (reference sequence). The CDR3 covers 17 residues. With V trimmed by 5 bases and J by 3 bases, 9 bases remained unmatched.

The chain recombines TRBV15 with TRBJ2-2; the match to TRBD1 covers 8 bases. This CDR3 spans 17 amino acids. Unmatched junction bases numbered 9, after V lost 0 bases and J lost 6 bases. Germline V CDR1 and CDR2: LNHNV, YYDKDF (reference sequence). CDR3 amino acids: CATSRDQGQVPAGELFF. The CDR3, as DNA: TGTGCCACCAGCAGAGATCAGGGACAGGTTCCGGCCGGGGAGCTGTTTTTT. The full variable domain, in which reference TRBV15 and TRBJ2-2 provide the parts outside the CDR3, is DAMVIQNPRYQVTQFGKPVTLSCSQTLNHNVMYWYQQKSSQAPKLLFHYYDKDFNNEADTPDNFQSRRPNTSFCFLDIRSPGLGDTAMYLCATSRDQGQVPAGELFFGEGSRLTVL.

This sequence joins TRBV5-6 and TRBJ1-6; TRBD1 might be the D (5 bases). CDR1 and CDR2 from the germline V gene are SGHDT and YYEEEE. V dropped 2 bases and J dropped 0 bases, with 9 bases sitting between them. This CDR3 is built from 16 residues. The CDR3 reads CASSLYRSSYNSPLHF. CDR3 coding DNA: TGTGCCAGCAGCTTATACAGGAGCTCCTATAATTCACCCCTCCACTTT. Full variable domain (outside the CDR3, taken from reference TRBV5-6 and TRBJ1-6): DAGVTQSPTHLIKTRGQQVTLRCSPKSGHDTVSWYQQALGQGPQFIFQYYEEEERQRGNFPDRFSGHQFPNYSSELNVNALLLGDSALYLCASSLYRSSYNSPLHFGNGTRLTVT.

The chain has TRBV6-5 and TRBJ1-2; D remains unclear. The length of the CDR3 is 16 residues. V was clipped by 0 bases and J by 6 bases, with 17 bases between them. Germline V lookup: CDR1 MNHEY, CDR2 SVGAGI. In DNA, the CDR3 is TGTGCCAGCAGTTACTCGTGGGCTACGGAACCTGATGGCTACACCTTC. Amino acids: CASSYSWATEPDGYTF.